This T cell receptor beta chain was identified in a study of T cell responses to AZD1222 COVID-19 vaccine. The CDR3 covers 12 residues. The ends were cut back, 1 base at V and 7 bases at J, with 5 bases in the middle. From germline, CDR1 is SGHVS and CDR2 FQNEAQ. TCRdb's copy holds only in-frame clones and misses some; the assay was immunoSEQ multiplex PCR. The table lists 90,000 to 120,000 clones, roughly 90% of them singletons. The chain combines TRBV7-8 with TRBJ1-5, with unresolved D. The source of this sequence is an adult in good health. This material consisted of peripheral blood, taken on day 0 of AZD1222 vaccination. The CDR3, as DNA: TGTGCCAGCAGCTTAGGGAGGCAGCCCCAGCATTTT. Translated: CASSLGRQPQHF.